The next 10 T cell receptor beta chains were all read from a single sample in a study of T cells in Graves' hyperthyroidism and ophthalmopathy. Template material for amplifying TCR beta CDR3 regions consisted of RNA transcripts. When the TCR CDR3 underwent first-round RT-PCR, the HTBI primer set was used. TCRdb re-called the multiplex PCR reads with MiXCR, one entry per CDR3 protein. The data show under 250,000 distinct CDR3 sequences, with over 15% seen just once and approximately 46% held by the top ten. The sequencing sample was made of blood. The receptors were sampled from a man aged 50 to 60 with Graves' hyperthyroidism.

This clonotype was counted at least ten times. The J gene is TRBJ2-7, the V gene TRBV28, with unresolved D. CDR1 and CDR2 from the germline V gene are MDHEN and SYDVKM. The V end was cut by 5 bases, the J end by 3 bases, with 14 bases between. The CDR3 contains 14 residues. As DNA, the CDR3 is TGTGCCAGCAGTAAACCTTCTTGGAACTACGAGCAGTACTTC. Translated, it gives CASSKPSWNYEQYF.

In the case of this clonotype: A much larger clone sits a single nucleotide away, making a read error possible. This CDR3 reads CASTVSAAGGIGFNEQFF. The DNA for the CDR3 is TGTGCCAGCACCGTCTCGGCGGCGGGAGGGATCGGGTTCAATGAGCAGTTCTTC. This chain joins TRBV7-9 and TRBJ2-1; 9 bases are a match to TRBD2. The CDR3 has 18 residues. V shed 7 bases and J 6 bases; nucleotides not matched to a gene: 19. Germline CDR1 reads SEHNR; CDR2 reads FQNEAQ (reference sequence).

The rearrangement uses TRBV7-9 and TRBJ2-1; 9 nucleotides align to TRBD1. The CDR3 is 15 amino acids. V lost 6 bases to trimming and J lost 5 bases; unmatched junction nucleotides: 8. The V gene's germline CDR1 is SEHNR and CDR2 FQNEAQ (reference sequence). CDR3 in DNA: TGTGCCAGCAGGTCAAGGACAGGGGCTCACAATGAGCAGTTCTTC. This gives the protein CASRSRTGAHNEQFF.

In this sample, this clonotype turned up many times. The CDR3 loop reads CASSPISQAEEQYF. In nucleotides, the CDR3 is TGTGCCAGCTCACCAATATCTCAGGCTGAAGAGCAGTACTTC. The chain is built from TRBV18 and TRBJ2-7; D is undetermined. V lost 2 bases and J lost 7, with 15 bases in between. The CDR3 totals 14 residues. Germline V gene sequence: CDR1 KGHSH, CDR2 LQKENI. Together with reference TRBV18 and TRBJ2-7, the CDR3 gives the full variable domain: NAGVMQNPRHLVRRRGQEARLRCSPMKGHSHVYWYRQLPEEGLKFMVYLQKENIIDESGMPKERFSAEFPKEGPSILRIQQVVRGDSAAYFCASSPISQAEEQYFGPGTRLTVT.

This clonotype was detected many times. The gene calls are TRBV9 and TRBJ1-1, with TRBD1 matching over 9 bases. Germline assignment: CDR1 SGDLS and CDR2 YYNGEE. CDR3 length: 18 residues. The V segment lost 2 bases and the J segment 5 bases; nucleotides outside the gene matches: 16. As DNA, the CDR3 is TGTGCCAGCAGCGTGGACAGGGGCTGGGATAGGATGGGAACTGAAGCTTTCTTT. It is translated as CASSVDRGWDRMGTEAFF.

CDR3 in DNA: TGCGCCAGCAGCCAGAGGTTGGACAGGGTAGCATTCGAGCAGTACTTC. As protein: CASSQRLDRVAFEQYF. The chain recombines TRBV4-1 with TRBJ2-7; 8 bases line up with TRBD1. V shed 3 bases and J 6 bases; nucleotides not matched to a gene: 13. This CDR3 spans 16 amino acids. CDR1 is MGHRA, CDR2 YSYEKL, per germline.

This clonotype was counted at least ten times. V is TRBV7-8 and J is TRBJ2-7; no reliable D call. This CDR3 comprises 15 residues. Germline V gene data show CDR1 as SGHVS and CDR2 as FQNEAQ. V was cut by 5 bases and J by 0 bases, with 14 bases left in between. CDR3 sequence: CASSQGRKSSYEQYF. CDR3 DNA: TGTGCCAGCAGCCAAGGACGCAAGAGCTCCTACGAGCAGTACTTC.

This clonotype came up many times. At one of its ends the junction is not consistent with the germline gene, which may arise from a read error. The chain employs TRBV28 and TRBJ2-7; tentative D call: TRBD2 (5 bases). The germline V gene has CDR1 MDHEN and CDR2 SYDVKM. This CDR3 has 15 residues. CDR3 nucleotide sequence: TGTGCCAGCAGTTTGACTATCCCGATCTCCCACGAGCAGTACTTC. Translating it yields CASSLTIPISHEQYF.

This clonotype was counted many times. For the CDR3, the DNA is TGTGCCAGCAGCAAAGACGGCGGGGAGCTGTTTTTT. This codes for CASSKDGGELFF. The V and J genes are TRBV13 and TRBJ2-2; no definite D call. Deletions cut 5 bases from V and 7 bases from J, with 8 bases between. CDR1 and CDR2 (germline): PRHDT, FYEKMQ (reference sequence). The CDR3 is made up of 12 amino acids.

This clonotype was observed many times. V usage is TRBV20-1 and J usage is TRBJ2-2, with TRBD1 matching 7 bases. This CDR3 has 15 residues. The V gene's germline CDR1 is DFQATT and CDR2 SNEGSKA (reference sequence). With 2 bases clipped from V and 3 bases from J, the junction kept 6 bases outside the gene matches. The CDR3 loop reads CSARSGQMYTGELFF. In DNA form, the CDR3 reads TGCAGTGCTAGATCGGGACAGATGTACACCGGGGAGCTGTTTTTT.